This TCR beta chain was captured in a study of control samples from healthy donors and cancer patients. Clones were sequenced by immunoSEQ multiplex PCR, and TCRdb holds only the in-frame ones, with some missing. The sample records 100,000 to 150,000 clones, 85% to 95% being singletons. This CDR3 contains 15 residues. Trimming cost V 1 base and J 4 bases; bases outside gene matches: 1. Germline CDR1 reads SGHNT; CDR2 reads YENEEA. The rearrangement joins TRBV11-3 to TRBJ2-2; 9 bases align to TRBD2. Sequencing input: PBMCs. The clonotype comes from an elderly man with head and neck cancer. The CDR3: CASSLGLAATGELFF. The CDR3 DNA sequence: TGTGCCAGCAGCTTAGGACTAGCGGCCACCGGGGAGCTGTTTTTT.